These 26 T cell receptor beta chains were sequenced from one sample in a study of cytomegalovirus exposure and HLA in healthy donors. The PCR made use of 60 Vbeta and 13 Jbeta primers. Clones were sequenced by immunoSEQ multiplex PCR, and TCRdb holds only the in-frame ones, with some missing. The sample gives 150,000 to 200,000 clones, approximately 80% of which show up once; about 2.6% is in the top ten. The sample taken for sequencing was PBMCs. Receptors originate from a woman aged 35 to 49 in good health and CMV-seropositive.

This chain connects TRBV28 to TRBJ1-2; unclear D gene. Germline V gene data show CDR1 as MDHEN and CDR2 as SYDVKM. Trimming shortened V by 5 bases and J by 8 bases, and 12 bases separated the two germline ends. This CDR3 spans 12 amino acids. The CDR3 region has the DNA TGTGCCAGCAGTATGCCTCCGGGGGGCTACACCTTC. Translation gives CASSMPPGGYTF.

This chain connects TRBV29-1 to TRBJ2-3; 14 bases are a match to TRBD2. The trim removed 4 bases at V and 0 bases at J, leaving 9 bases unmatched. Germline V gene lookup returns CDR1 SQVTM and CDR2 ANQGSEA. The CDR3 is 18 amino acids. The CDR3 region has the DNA TGCAGCGTTGTGGGACTAGCGGGAGAGTCCTCTAGCACAGATACGCAGTATTTT. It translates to CSVVGLAGESSSTDTQYF.

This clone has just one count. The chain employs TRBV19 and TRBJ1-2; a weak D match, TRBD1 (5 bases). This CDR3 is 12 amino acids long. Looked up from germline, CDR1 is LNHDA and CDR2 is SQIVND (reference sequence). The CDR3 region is CAAGLRGYGYTF. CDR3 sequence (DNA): TGTGCAGCAGGGTTACGAGGCTATGGCTACACCTTC.

CDR3 in amino acids: CASSDRQPGTGVEKLFF. CDR3 sequence (DNA): TGTGCCAGCAGTGATCGTCAGCCCGGGACAGGGGTTGAAAAACTGTTTTTT. This rearrangement joins TRBV2 to TRBJ1-4; 10 bases align to TRBD1. V lost 3 bases, J lost 7 bases, and 11 bases stayed unmatched. Germline CDR1 and CDR2: SNHLY and FYNNEI. This CDR3 spans 17 amino acids.

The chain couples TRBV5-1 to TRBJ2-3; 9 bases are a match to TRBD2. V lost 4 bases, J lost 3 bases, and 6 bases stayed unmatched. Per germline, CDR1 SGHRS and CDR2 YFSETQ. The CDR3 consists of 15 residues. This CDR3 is CASSLVAGETDTQYF. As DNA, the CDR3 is TGCGCCAGCAGCCTAGTAGCGGGAGAAACAGATACGCAGTATTTT. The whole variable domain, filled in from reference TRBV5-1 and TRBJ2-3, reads KAGVTQTPRYLIKTRGQQVTLSCSPISGHRSVSWYQQTPGQGLQFLFEYFSETQRNKGNFPGRFSGRQFSNSRSEMNVSTLELGDSALYLCASSLVAGETDTQYFGPGTRLTVL.

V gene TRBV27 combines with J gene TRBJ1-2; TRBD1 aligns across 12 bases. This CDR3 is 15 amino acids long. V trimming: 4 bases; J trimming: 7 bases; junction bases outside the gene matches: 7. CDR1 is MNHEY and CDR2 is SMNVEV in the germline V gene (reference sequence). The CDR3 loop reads CASSSPGQGAFGYTF. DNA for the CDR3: TGTGCCAGCAGTTCCCCGGGACAGGGGGCGTTTGGCTACACCTTC.

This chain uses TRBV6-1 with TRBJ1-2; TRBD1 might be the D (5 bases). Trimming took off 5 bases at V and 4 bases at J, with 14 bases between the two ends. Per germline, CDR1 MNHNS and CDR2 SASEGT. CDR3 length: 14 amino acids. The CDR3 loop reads CASSLTDTLYGYTF. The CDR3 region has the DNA TGTGCCAGCAGTCTAACGGACACCCTCTATGGCTACACCTTC.

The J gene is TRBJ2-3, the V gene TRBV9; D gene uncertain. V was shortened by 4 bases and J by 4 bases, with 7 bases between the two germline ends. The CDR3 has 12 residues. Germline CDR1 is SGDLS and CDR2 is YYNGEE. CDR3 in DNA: TGTGCCAGCAGCCTTAGATCAGATACGCAGTATTTT. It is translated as CASSLRSDTQYF.

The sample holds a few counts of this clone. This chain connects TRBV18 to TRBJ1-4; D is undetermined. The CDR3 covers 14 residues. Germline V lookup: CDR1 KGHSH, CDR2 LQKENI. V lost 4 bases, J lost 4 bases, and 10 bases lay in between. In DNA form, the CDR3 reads TGTGCCAGCTCACGGCAACAGAGTAATGAAAAACTGTTTTTT. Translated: CASSRQQSNEKLFF.

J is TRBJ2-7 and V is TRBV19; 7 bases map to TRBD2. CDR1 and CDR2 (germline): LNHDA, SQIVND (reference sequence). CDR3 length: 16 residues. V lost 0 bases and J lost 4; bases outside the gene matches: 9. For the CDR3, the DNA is TGTGCCAGTAGTATAGATGGGGGGGTCCTGGGATACGAGCAGTACTTC. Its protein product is CASSIDGGVLGYEQYF.

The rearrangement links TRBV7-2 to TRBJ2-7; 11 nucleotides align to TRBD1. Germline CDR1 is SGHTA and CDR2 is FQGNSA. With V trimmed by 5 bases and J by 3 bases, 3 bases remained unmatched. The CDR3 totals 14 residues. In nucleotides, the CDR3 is TGTGCCAGCAGCCAGGGGACAGGGGGCTACGAGCAGTACTTC. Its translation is CASSQGTGGYEQYF.

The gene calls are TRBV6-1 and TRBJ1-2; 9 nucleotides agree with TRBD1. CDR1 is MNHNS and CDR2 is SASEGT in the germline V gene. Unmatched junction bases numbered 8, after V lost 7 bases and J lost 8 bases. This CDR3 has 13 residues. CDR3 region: CASTLGQGRGYTF. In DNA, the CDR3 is TGTGCCAGCACCCTGGGACAGGGACGGGGCTACACCTTC.

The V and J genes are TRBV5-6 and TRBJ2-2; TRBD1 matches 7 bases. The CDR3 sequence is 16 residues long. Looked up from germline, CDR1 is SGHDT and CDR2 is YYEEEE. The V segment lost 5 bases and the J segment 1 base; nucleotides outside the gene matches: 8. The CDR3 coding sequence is TGTGCCAGCAGTTACGAGGGGACAGTGAACACCGGGGAGCTGTTTTTT. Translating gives CASSYEGTVNTGELFF.

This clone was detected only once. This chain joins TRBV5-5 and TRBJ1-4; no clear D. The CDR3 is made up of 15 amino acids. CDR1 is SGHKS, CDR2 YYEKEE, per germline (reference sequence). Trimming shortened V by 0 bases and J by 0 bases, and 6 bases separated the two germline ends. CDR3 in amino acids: CASSLVRATNEKLFF. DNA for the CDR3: TGTGCCAGCAGCTTGGTGAGAGCAACTAATGAAAAACTGTTTTTT.

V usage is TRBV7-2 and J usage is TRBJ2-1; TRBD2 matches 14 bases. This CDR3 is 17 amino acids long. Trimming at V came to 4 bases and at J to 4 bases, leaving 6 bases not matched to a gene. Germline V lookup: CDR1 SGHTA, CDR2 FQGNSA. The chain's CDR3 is CASSSGLAGGNYNEQFF. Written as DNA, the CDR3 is TGTGCCAGCAGCTCCGGACTAGCGGGGGGAAATTACAATGAGCAGTTCTTC.

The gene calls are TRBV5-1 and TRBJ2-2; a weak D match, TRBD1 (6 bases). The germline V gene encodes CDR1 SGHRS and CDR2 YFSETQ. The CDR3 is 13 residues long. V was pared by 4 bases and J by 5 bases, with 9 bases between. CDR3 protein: CASSPGETGELFF. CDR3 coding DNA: TGCGCCAGCAGCCCAGGGGAGACCGGGGAGCTGTTTTTT.

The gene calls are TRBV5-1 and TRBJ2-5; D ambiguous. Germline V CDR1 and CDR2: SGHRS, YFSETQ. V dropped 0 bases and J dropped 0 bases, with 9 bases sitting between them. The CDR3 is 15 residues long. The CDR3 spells CASSLGQMYQETQYF. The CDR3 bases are TGCGCCAGCAGCTTGGGGCAGATGTACCAAGAGACCCAGTACTTC.

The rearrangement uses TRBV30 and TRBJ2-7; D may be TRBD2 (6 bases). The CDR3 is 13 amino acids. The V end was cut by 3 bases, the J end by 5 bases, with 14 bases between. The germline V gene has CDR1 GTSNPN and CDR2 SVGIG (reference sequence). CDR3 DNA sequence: TGTGCCTGGAGCCGCGGGGCCGGGGACGAGCAGTACTTC. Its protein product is CAWSRGAGDEQYF.

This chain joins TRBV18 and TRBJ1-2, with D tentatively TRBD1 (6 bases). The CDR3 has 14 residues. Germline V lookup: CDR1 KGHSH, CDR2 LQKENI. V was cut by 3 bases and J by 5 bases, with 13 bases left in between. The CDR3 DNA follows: TGTGCCAGCTCACCCCTGGGAGGGGGTTATGGCTACACCTTC. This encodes CASSPLGGGYGYTF. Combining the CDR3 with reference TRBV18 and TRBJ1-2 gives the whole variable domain NAGVMQNPRHLVRRRGQEARLRCSPMKGHSHVYWYRQLPEEGLKFMVYLQKENIIDESGMPKERFSAEFPKEGPSILRIQQVVRGDSAAYFCASSPLGGGYGYTFGSGTRLTVV.

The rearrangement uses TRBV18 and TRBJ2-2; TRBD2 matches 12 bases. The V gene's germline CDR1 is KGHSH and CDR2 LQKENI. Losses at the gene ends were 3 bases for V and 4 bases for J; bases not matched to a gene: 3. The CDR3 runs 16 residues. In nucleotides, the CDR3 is TGTGCCAGCTCACCCCCTAGCGGGAGGGCCACCGGGGAGCTGTTTTTT. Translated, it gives CASSPPSGRATGELFF.

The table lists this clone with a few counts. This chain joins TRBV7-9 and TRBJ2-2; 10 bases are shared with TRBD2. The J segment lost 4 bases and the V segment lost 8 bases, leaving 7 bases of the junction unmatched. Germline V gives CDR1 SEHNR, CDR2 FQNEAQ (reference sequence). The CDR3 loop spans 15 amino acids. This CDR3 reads CASVLSGGTTGELFF. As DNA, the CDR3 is TGTGCCAGCGTACTTAGCGGGGGGACCACCGGGGAGCTGTTTTTT. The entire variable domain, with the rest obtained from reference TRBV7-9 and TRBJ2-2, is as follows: DTGVSQNPRHKITKRGQNVTFRCDPISEHNRLYWYRQTLGQGPEFLTYFQNEAQLEKSRLLSDRFSAERPKGSFSTLEIQRTEQGDSAMYLCASVLSGGTTGELFFGEGSRLTVL.

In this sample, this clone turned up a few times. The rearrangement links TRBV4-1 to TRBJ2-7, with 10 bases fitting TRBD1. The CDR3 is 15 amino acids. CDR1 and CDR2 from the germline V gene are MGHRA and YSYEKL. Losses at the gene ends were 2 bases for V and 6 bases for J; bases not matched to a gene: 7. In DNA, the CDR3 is TGCGCCAGCAGCCAAAGGGGGACAGGGGAAGGCGAGCAGTACTTC. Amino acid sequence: CASSQRGTGEGEQYF.

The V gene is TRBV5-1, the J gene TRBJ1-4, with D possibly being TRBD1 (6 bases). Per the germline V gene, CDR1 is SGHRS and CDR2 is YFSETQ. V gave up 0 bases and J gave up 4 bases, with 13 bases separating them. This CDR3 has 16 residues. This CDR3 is CASSLGRQAYNEKLFF. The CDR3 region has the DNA TGCGCCAGCAGCTTGGGTCGACAGGCGTATAATGAAAAACTGTTTTTT.

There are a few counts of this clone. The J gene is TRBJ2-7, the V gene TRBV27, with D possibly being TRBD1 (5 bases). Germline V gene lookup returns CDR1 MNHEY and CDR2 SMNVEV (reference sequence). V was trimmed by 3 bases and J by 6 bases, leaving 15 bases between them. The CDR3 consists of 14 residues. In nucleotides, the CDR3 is TGTGCCAGCAGTTTCGAAGGGGTAATGCCCGAGCAGTACTTC. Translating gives CASSFEGVMPEQYF.

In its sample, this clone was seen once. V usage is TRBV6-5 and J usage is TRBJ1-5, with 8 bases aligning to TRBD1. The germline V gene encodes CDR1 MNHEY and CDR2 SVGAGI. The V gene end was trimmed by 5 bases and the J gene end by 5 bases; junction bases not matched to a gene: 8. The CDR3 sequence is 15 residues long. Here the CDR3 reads CASSRSGQAYQPQHF. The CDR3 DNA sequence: TGTGCCAGCAGTCGATCGGGACAGGCATATCAGCCCCAGCATTTT.

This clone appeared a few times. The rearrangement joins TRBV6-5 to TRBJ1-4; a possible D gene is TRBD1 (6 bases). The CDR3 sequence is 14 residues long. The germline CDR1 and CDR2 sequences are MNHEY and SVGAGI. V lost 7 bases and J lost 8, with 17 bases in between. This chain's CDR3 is CASKRDTQEEKLFF. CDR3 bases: TGTGCCAGCAAACGGGACACACAGGAGGAAAAACTGTTTTTT.